Each of the 30 T cell receptor beta chains below was sequenced from the same sample in a study of radiotherapy plus CTLA-4 blockade in lung cancer. Data came from immunoSEQ multiplex PCR; TCRdb stores just in-frame clones and leaves some out. This table has around 85,000 clones, around 88% appearing once. The sample here was peripheral blood, taken from a patient treated with radiotherapy plus ipilimumab. These receptors were taken from a human donor with non-small cell lung cancer who had a partial response to radiotherapy plus ipilimumab.

The chain has TRBV28 and TRBJ1-2; TRBD1 matches 9 bases. Germline values: CDR1 MDHEN, CDR2 SYDVKM. Germline trimming cut 6 bases from V and 4 bases from J; bases unmatched to any gene: 3. The CDR3 loop spans 13 amino acids. CDR3 sequence (DNA): TGTGCCAGCAGAGAGGACAGGGGCTATGGCTACACCTTC. It translates to CASREDRGYGYTF.

This chain connects TRBV7-2 to TRBJ1-1; tentatively, D is TRBD1 (5 bases). The CDR3 loop spans 13 amino acids. CDR1 SGHTA and CDR2 FQGNSA come from the germline V gene. V lost 0 bases, J lost 6 bases, and 8 bases lay in between. CDR3 protein: CASSLAARAEAFF. CDR3 coding DNA: TGTGCCAGCAGCTTAGCGGCCAGGGCTGAAGCTTTCTTT.

V is TRBV5-1 and J is TRBJ2-7; possible D gene TRBD2, 6 bases. This CDR3 spans 15 amino acids. CDR1 and CDR2 from the germline V gene are SGHRS and YFSETQ. Between the trimmed V and J ends, which lost 0 bases and 2 bases, there was a span of 12 bases. The CDR3 nucleotides are TGCGCCAGCAGCTTGGAGGCGGGACCTCCCTACGAGCAGTACTTC. It encodes CASSLEAGPPYEQYF.

This clone was detected once. CDR3 amino acids: CASSLSGNTGELFF. The CDR3 nucleotides read TGTGCCAGCAGCCTTTCGGGGAACACCGGGGAGCTGTTTTTT. The rearrangement uses TRBV7-8 and TRBJ2-2, with unresolved D. The V end was cut by 5 bases, the J end by 1 base, with 8 bases between. This CDR3 has 14 residues. Germline V gives CDR1 SGHVS, CDR2 FQNEAQ.

V gene TRBV27 combines with J gene TRBJ1-4, with 7 bases aligning to TRBD1. Germline V gene lookup returns CDR1 MNHEY and CDR2 SMNVEV (reference sequence). Trimming took 5 bases from V and 3 from J; bases not matched to a gene: 6. The CDR3 is made up of 15 amino acids. The CDR3 bases are TGTGCCAGCAGTCGTGAGGGGGCGCCTAATGAAAAACTGTTTTTT. This gives the protein CASSREGAPNEKLFF.

V is TRBV7-3 and J is TRBJ2-5; 12 bases match TRBD2. Germline assignment: CDR1 SGHTA and CDR2 FQGTGA. CDR3 length equals 17 residues. Trimming cost V 5 bases and J 1 base; bases outside gene matches: 8. This chain's CDR3 is CASSPLVGLAGQETQYF. CDR3 coding DNA: TGTGCCAGCAGCCCCCTAGTGGGACTAGCGGGCCAAGAGACCCAGTACTTC. Based on the CDR3 plus reference TRBV7-3 and TRBJ2-5, the full variable domain is GAGVSQTPSNKVTEKGKYVELRCDPISGHTALYWYRQSLGQGPEFLIYFQGTGAADDSGLPNDRFFAVRPEGSVSTLKIQRTERGDSAVYLCASSPLVGLAGQETQYFGPGTRLLVL.

The chain carries TRBV6-6 and TRBJ1-1, with D possibly TRBD1 on 5 matching bases. V lost 2 bases and J lost 4, with 11 bases in between. The germline gives CDR1 MNHNY, CDR2 SVGAGI (reference sequence). CDR3 size: 14 residues. The CDR3 nucleotides are TGTGCCAGCAGTTACCCCCGTGGGGCCACTGAAGCTTTCTTT. This gives the protein CASSYPRGATEAFF.

The chain links TRBV7-8 to TRBJ1-1; D is ambiguous. Trimming took off 6 bases at V and 0 bases at J, with 17 bases between the two ends. Per the germline V gene, CDR1 is SGHVS and CDR2 is FQNEAQ. The CDR3 extends over 16 amino acids. The CDR3 sequence is CASREERRVMNTEAFF. The CDR3 region has the DNA TGTGCCAGCAGGGAAGAGCGACGGGTAATGAACACTGAAGCTTTCTTT. The full variable domain, in which reference TRBV7-8 and TRBJ1-1 provide the parts outside the CDR3, is GAGVSQSPRYKVAKRGQDVALRCDPISGHVSLFWYQQALGQGPEFLTYFQNEAQLDKSGLPSDRFFAERPEGSVSTLKIQRTQQEDSAVYLCASREERRVMNTEAFFGQGTRLTVV.

V usage is TRBV7-9 and J usage is TRBJ2-2; the D is unclear. This CDR3 has 13 amino acids. From germline, CDR1 is SEHNR and CDR2 FQNEAQ (reference sequence). V was cut by 5 bases and J by 7 bases, with 11 bases left in between. As DNA, the CDR3 is TGTGCCAGCAGCACCGTAGCTGGCGGGGAGCTGTTTTTT. This sequence encodes CASSTVAGGELFF.

The chain recombines TRBV4-2 with TRBJ1-1; D is perhaps TRBD1 (6 bases). The V end lost 0 bases, the J end lost 6 bases, and 11 bases lay between the germline ends. Germline V gene lookup returns CDR1 LGHNA and CDR2 YNFKEQ. This CDR3 has 14 residues. The CDR3 nucleotides are TGTGCCAGCAGCCAAGATAACAGGGTACCTGAAGCTTTCTTT. Translating it yields CASSQDNRVPEAFF.

This clone was detected only a few times. CDR3 sequence (DNA): TGTGCCAGTAGTATGACACCCTATCAGCCCCAGCATTTT. This sequence encodes CASSMTPYQPQHF. The rearrangement joins TRBV19 to TRBJ1-5, with no clear D. V gave up 3 bases and J gave up 5 bases, with 8 bases separating them. Germline-derived CDR1 and CDR2 are LNHDA and SQIVND (reference sequence). The CDR3 extends over 13 amino acids. Using reference TRBV19 and TRBJ1-5 for the parts outside the CDR3, the full variable domain is DGGITQSPKYLFRKEGQNVTLSCEQNLNHDAMYWYRQDPGQGLRLIYYSQIVNDFQKGDIAEGYSVSREKKESFPLTVTSAQKNPTAFYLCASSMTPYQPQHFGDGTRLSIL.

This chain uses TRBV6-1 with TRBJ2-5; possible D gene TRBD1, 6 bases. Judging by the DNA end, TRBJ2-7 fits better; the J call may be wrong. The CDR3 runs 13 residues. The V gene's germline CDR1 is MNHNS and CDR2 SASEGT. In DNA form, the CDR3 reads TGTGCCAGCAAGGCAGGGGTGGATTACGAGCAGTACTTC. Translation: CASKAGVDYEQYF.

The chain links TRBV4-1 to TRBJ2-1; 15 bases fit TRBD2. With 6 bases clipped from V and 10 bases from J, the junction kept 10 bases outside the gene matches. The CDR3 consists of 16 residues. Germline V gives CDR1 MGHRA, CDR2 YSYEKL. The CDR3 loop reads CASRQRTGLAGGEQFF. CDR3 bases: TGCGCCAGCAGGCAGCGGACAGGACTAGCGGGAGGGGAGCAGTTCTTC.

The chain joins TRBV30 to TRBJ2-3; 7 bases agree with TRBD2. The junction had 6 bases not matched to a gene; V was cut back by 6 bases and J by 0 bases. Germline CDR1 and CDR2: GTSNPN and SVGIG (reference sequence). This CDR3 region has 14 residues. CDR3 bases: TGTGCCTGCGCCGGCGGGGGAAGCACAGATACGCAGTATTTT. Amino acids: CACAGGGSTDTQYF.

The J gene is TRBJ2-3, the V gene TRBV11-2; D might be TRBD2 (6 bases). Trimming stripped 5 bases from V and 3 bases from J, with 12 bases between. Germline V gene lookup returns CDR1 SGHAT and CDR2 FQNNGV. This CDR3 contains 14 residues. CDR3 region: CASSLEGLTDTQYF. CDR3 coding DNA: TGTGCCAGCAGCCTGGAGGGACTGACAGATACGCAGTATTTT.

The V and J genes are TRBV5-1 and TRBJ1-1; 7 bases fit TRBD1. The germline gives CDR1 SGHRS, CDR2 YFSETQ. After removal of 5 bases from V and 4 bases from J, the junction contained 8 bases not matched to a gene. The length of the CDR3 is 14 residues. The DNA of the CDR3 is TGCGCCAGCAGTTCGGACAGGTGGGGCACTGAAGCTTTCTTT. This sequence encodes CASSSDRWGTEAFF.

The chain uses TRBV28 and TRBJ1-1, with 7 nucleotides matching TRBD1. CDR3 length: 15 residues. Germline CDR1 reads MDHEN; CDR2 reads SYDVKM. V shed 5 bases and J 4 bases; nucleotides not matched to a gene: 10. CDR3 sequence (DNA): TGTGCCAGCAGTATCCTGTCGACAGGGTTCACTGAAGCTTTCTTT. Translation gives CASSILSTGFTEAFF. The full variable domain, rest sourced from reference TRBV28 and TRBJ1-1, is DVKVTQSSRYLVKRTGEKVFLECVQDMDHENMFWYRQDPGLGLRLIYFSYDVKMKEKGDIPEGYSVSREKKERFSLILESASTNQTSMYLCASSILSTGFTEAFFGQGTRLTVV.

The rearrangement links TRBV5-5 to TRBJ1-5; 9 nucleotides align to TRBD1. V shed 4 bases, J shed 3 bases, and the junction held 11 bases outside the gene matches. Per germline, CDR1 SGHKS and CDR2 YYEKEE (reference sequence). This CDR3 comprises 17 residues. CDR3 in DNA: TGTGCCAGCAGCCCCCGGGACAGGGATCTTGTCAATCAGCCCCAGCATTTT. Amino acid sequence: CASSPRDRDLVNQPQHF.

The chain links TRBV5-6 to TRBJ2-5; 8 bases map to TRBD1. TRBJ2-7 explains the end of the DNA better; the J call may be wrong. This CDR3 contains 13 residues. Germline-derived CDR1 and CDR2 are SGHDT and YYEEEE. The CDR3 sequence is CASGPGQVYEQYF. DNA for the CDR3: TGTGCCAGCGGCCCGGGACAGGTTTACGAGCAGTACTTC.

The chain couples TRBV27 to TRBJ2-1; TRBD2 matches at 12 bases. Germline CDR1 MNHEY, CDR2 SMNVEV (reference sequence). The junction had 6 bases not matched to a gene; V was cut back by 5 bases and J by 7 bases. This CDR3 contains 15 residues. The CDR3, as DNA: TGTGCCAGCAGTATAACAGGACTAGCGGGGAATGAGCAGTTCTTC. It yields the protein CASSITGLAGNEQFF.

The J gene is TRBJ2-6, the V gene TRBV7-3; maybe TRBD1 (6 bases). Germline CDR1 and CDR2: SGHTA and FQGTGA. V was shortened by 2 bases and J by 1 base, with 12 bases between the two germline ends. The CDR3 sequence is 17 residues long. For the CDR3, the DNA is TGTGCCAGCAGCTTACAGGCGACAGGTTCTGGGGCCAACGTCCTGACTTTC. Protein sequence: CASSLQATGSGANVLTF.

In regard to this clone: This specimen includes other DNA sequences encoding the same CDR3. V gene TRBV5-1 combines with J gene TRBJ2-5; the match to TRBD1 covers 8 bases. Germline loops: CDR1 SGHRS, CDR2 YFSETQ. The CDR3 totals 14 residues. The trim removed 4 bases at V and 1 base at J, leaving 3 bases unmatched. CDR3 bases: TGCGCCAGCAGCCCGGGGACAGGCCAAGAGACCCAGTACTTC. It is translated as CASSPGTGQETQYF.

The chain links TRBV9 to TRBJ1-4; D uncertain. V lost 0 bases and J 7 bases, leaving 10 bases between the germline ends. CDR1 is SGDLS and CDR2 is YYNGEE in the germline V gene. CDR3 length equals 14 residues. The CDR3, as DNA: TGTGCCAGCAGCGTAGATCCCAGTGGTGAAAAACTGTTTTTT. As protein: CASSVDPSGEKLFF.

This chain connects TRBV28 to TRBJ2-7; unclear D gene. CDR3 length: 12 amino acids. CDR1 and CDR2 from the germline V gene are MDHEN and SYDVKM. V lost 6 bases to trimming and J lost 4 bases, with 10 bases between them. The chain's CDR3 is CASSPLRYEQYF. Here the CDR3 DNA reads TGTGCCAGCAGCCCTCTAAGATACGAGCAGTACTTC.

On this clone itself: At one end, the junction sequence differs from germline, possibly due to a read error. The rearrangement uses TRBV7-9 and TRBJ1-2, with 9 bases fitting TRBD1. The CDR3 consists of 13 residues. Germline CDR1 and CDR2: SEHNR and FQNEAQ (reference sequence). The CDR3 DNA is TGTGCCAGCAGCTTACTGGGACAGGGCCCTCACCCCTTC. Translating it yields CASSLLGQGPHPF. Full variable domain (remainder filled in from reference TRBV7-9 and TRBJ1-2): DTGVSQNPRHKITKRGQNVTFRCDPISEHNRLYWYRQTLGQGPEFLTYFQNEAQLEKSRLLSDRFSAERPKGSFSTLEIQRTEQGDSAMYLCASSLLGQGPHPFGSGTRLTVV.

The chain joins TRBV30 to TRBJ1-5, with D possibly TRBD1 on 5 matching bases. With 4 bases removed from V and 1 base from J, the gap between germline ends came to 11 bases. Germline lookup yields CDR1 GTSNPN and CDR2 SVGIG (reference sequence). The CDR3 consists of 14 residues. The CDR3 nucleotides read TGTGCCTGGACCGTGGGGGGGAGCAATCAGCCCCAGCATTTT. This translates into CAWTVGGSNQPQHF.

The V call is TRBV7-6, the J call TRBJ1-4, with 9 bases matching TRBD1. CDR1 and CDR2 (germline): SGHVS, FNYEAQ. V lost 6 bases to trimming and J lost 8 bases; unmatched junction nucleotides: 7. The CDR3 length is 14 residues. The CDR3 reads CASSSQGAGEKLFF. The CDR3 DNA follows: TGTGCCAGCAGTTCACAGGGGGCTGGGGAAAAACTGTTTTTT.

The V gene is TRBV10-1, the J gene TRBJ2-3, with TRBD1 matching 9 bases. The CDR3 covers 16 residues. Looked up from germline, CDR1 is WNHNN and CDR2 is SYGVQD (reference sequence). Trimming took 3 bases from V and 3 from J; bases not matched to a gene: 7. The DNA for the CDR3 is TGCGCCAGCAGTGAAGCCGGGACAGGGAGGACAGATACGCAGTATTTT. Its translation is CASSEAGTGRTDTQYF.

The rearrangement joins TRBV5-1 to TRBJ2-1, with D perhaps matching TRBD2 (7 bases). With 0 bases removed from V and 8 bases from J, the gap between germline ends came to 15 bases. The CDR3 runs 15 residues. CDR1 and CDR2 (germline): SGHRS, YFSETQ. The CDR3 reads CASSLAGGTQYEQFF. In nucleotides, the CDR3 is TGCGCCAGCAGCTTGGCCGGGGGGACACAATATGAGCAGTTCTTC.

The gene calls are TRBV27 and TRBJ1-2, with 7 bases fitting TRBD1. The V gene's germline CDR1 is MNHEY and CDR2 SMNVEV (reference sequence). V was clipped by 5 bases and J by 4 bases; unmatched bases: 16. The CDR3 length is 17 residues. The CDR3 region has the DNA TGTGCCAGCAGTCCAATGAACAGGGGTGGAGTGGCCTATGGCTACACCTTC. This encodes CASSPMNRGGVAYGYTF.